This passage covers 14 T cell receptor beta chains from one sample sequenced in a study of cytomegalovirus exposure and HLA in healthy donors. Vbeta (60) and Jbeta (13) primers were used in the PCR. Here immunoSEQ multiplex PCR was the method, and the copy in TCRdb shows in-frame clones only, minus some. The table shows about 120,000 clones, with more than 60% occurring only once. Material: PBMCs. The receptors stem from a middle-aged woman in good health and CMV-seronegative.

J is TRBJ1-2 and V is TRBV29-1, with D possibly matching TRBD1 (5 bases). Germline V gene lookup returns CDR1 SQVTM and CDR2 ANQGSEA. The CDR3 runs to 14 residues. Trimming removed 0 bases at V and 6 bases at J, with 14 bases between. The CDR3 DNA is TGCAGCGTTGAAGACCAAACAGGAGGGAATGGCTACACCTTC. It is translated as CSVEDQTGGNGYTF.

The rearrangement joins TRBV5-5 to TRBJ1-1, with a tentative D call TRBD1 (5 bases). This CDR3 contains 15 residues. V was shortened by 1 base and J by 5 bases, with 15 bases between the two germline ends. Germline values: CDR1 SGHKS, CDR2 YYEKEE (reference sequence). As DNA, the CDR3 is TGTGCCAGCAGCTTGTATCCAGATCGGGGGACTGAAGCTTTCTTT. Amino acids: CASSLYPDRGTEAFF. The variable domain in full, with the rest retrieved from reference TRBV5-5 and TRBJ1-1, is DAGVTQSPTHLIKTRGQQVTLRCSPISGHKSVSWYQQVLGQGPQFIFQYYEKEERGRGNFPDRFSARQFPNYSSELNVNALLLGDSALYLCASSLYPDRGTEAFFGQGTRLTVV.

The chain links TRBV15 to TRBJ1-2; possible D gene TRBD1, 5 bases. V gave up 5 bases and J gave up 1 base, with 14 bases separating them. In germline, CDR1 is LNHNV, CDR2 YYDKDF (reference sequence). The CDR3 spans 15 residues. CDR3 residues: CATSQFPGHNYGYTF. CDR3 bases: TGTGCCACCAGCCAGTTTCCAGGGCATAACTATGGCTACACCTTC.

This clone was seen a handful of times. This sequence joins TRBV27 and TRBJ1-2, with D possibly being TRBD1 (6 bases). The germline V gene has CDR1 MNHEY and CDR2 SMNVEV (reference sequence). V lost 4 bases to trimming and J lost 0 bases, with 9 bases between them. The CDR3 is 14 amino acids. CDR3 DNA sequence: TGTGCCAGCAGTTCGGACAGATCTAACTATGGCTACACCTTC. Amino acids: CASSSDRSNYGYTF.

The chain links TRBV10-1 to TRBJ2-7; 9 bases match TRBD2. In germline, CDR1 is WNHNN, CDR2 SYGVQD (reference sequence). There are 18 residues in the CDR3. J gave up 5 bases and V 6 bases, and 20 bases lay outside the gene matches. CDR3 residues: CASRRSGASGKRVHEQYF. CDR3 sequence (DNA): TGCGCCAGCAGAAGAAGCGGGGCTAGCGGGAAAAGGGTCCACGAGCAGTACTTC.

Regarding this clone: The sample carries other DNA sequences with the same CDR3. This sequence joins TRBV20-1 and TRBJ1-1; D remains ambiguous. The germline V and J ends were trimmed by 5 bases and 5 bases, with 9 bases remaining between them. The CDR3 has 11 amino acids. The germline gives CDR1 DFQATT, CDR2 SNEGSKA (reference sequence). The CDR3 is CSAGGRTEAFF. CDR3 nucleotide sequence: TGCAGTGCTGGAGGGAGGACTGAAGCTTTCTTT.

The chain links TRBV7-9 to TRBJ1-4; 9 nucleotides line up with TRBD1. V shed 4 bases and J 8 bases; nucleotides not matched to a gene: 8. The CDR3 spans 15 residues. The germline gives CDR1 SEHNR, CDR2 FQNEAQ (reference sequence). CDR3 loop: CASSSPGTGREKLFF. The CDR3 nucleotides are TGTGCCAGCAGCTCTCCTGGGACAGGGAGGGAAAAACTGTTTTTT.

The V call is TRBV9, the J call TRBJ1-2; 7 bases align to TRBD1. The germline gives CDR1 SGDLS, CDR2 YYNGEE. The CDR3 loop spans 17 amino acids. V lost 0 bases, J lost 1 base, and 9 bases stayed unmatched. The CDR3 bases are TGTGCCAGCAGCGTAGATGGGGCACAGGGGTTTAACTATGGCTACACCTTC. This codes for CASSVDGAQGFNYGYTF.

This clone has only a few counts. The chain links TRBV7-6 to TRBJ2-1; 13 nucleotides agree with TRBD2. The CDR3 covers 19 residues. Per the germline V gene, CDR1 is SGHVS and CDR2 is FNYEAQ. The ends lost 2 bases at V and 0 bases at J; junction bases unmatched: 7. CDR3 amino acids: CASSLKGLAGTSSYNEQFF. In DNA form, the CDR3 reads TGTGCCAGCAGCTTAAAGGGACTAGCGGGAACGAGCTCCTACAATGAGCAGTTCTTC. Looking up the rest from reference TRBV7-6 and TRBJ2-1 gives the full variable domain: GAGVSQSPRYKVTKRGQDVALRCDPISGHVSLYWYRQALGQGPEFLTYFNYEAQQDKSGLPNDRFSAERPEGSISTLTIQRTEQRDSAMYRCASSLKGLAGTSSYNEQFFGPGTRLTVL.

J is TRBJ2-3 and V is TRBV10-3; 7 nucleotides align to TRBD1. This CDR3 spans 15 amino acids. V shed 2 bases, J shed 3 bases, and the junction held 5 bases outside the gene matches. The V gene's germline CDR1 is ENHRY and CDR2 SYGVKD. The CDR3 DNA reads as TGTGCCATCAGTGAGGCCGGGACAGTAACAGATACGCAGTATTTT. As protein: CAISEAGTVTDTQYF.

V is TRBV19 and J is TRBJ1-5; D gene unclear. The V gene's germline CDR1 is LNHDA and CDR2 SQIVND (reference sequence). There are 12 residues in the CDR3. Trimming took off 9 bases at V and 0 bases at J, with 6 bases between the two ends. This CDR3 is CASQNSNQPQHF. Here the CDR3 DNA reads TGTGCCAGCCAGAATAGCAATCAGCCCCAGCATTTT.

The chain is built from TRBV7-2 and TRBJ2-2; no firm D call. Trimming stripped 2 bases from V and 5 bases from J, with 3 bases between. This CDR3 comprises 12 residues. CDR1 SGHTA and CDR2 FQGNSA come from the germline V gene. CDR3: CASSLYTGELFF. CDR3 DNA sequence: TGTGCCAGCAGCTTATATACCGGGGAGCTGTTTTTT.

This chain joins TRBV25-1 and TRBJ2-5; D possibly corresponds to TRBD1 (6 bases). The CDR3 consists of 14 residues. Germline lookup yields CDR1 MGHDK and CDR2 SYGVNS. V was clipped by 8 bases and J by 1 base, with 14 bases between them. The CDR3 here is CASRKTGFQETQYF. CDR3 bases: TGTGCCAGCCGAAAAACAGGGTTCCAAGAGACCCAGTACTTC.

The J gene is TRBJ1-1, the V gene TRBV4-1, with 7 nucleotides matching TRBD1. Germline V gene lookup returns CDR1 MGHRA and CDR2 YSYEKL. Unmatched junction bases numbered 4, after V lost 3 bases and J lost 6 bases. The CDR3 contains 13 residues. The CDR3 loop is CASSQTTGPEAFF. In DNA form, the CDR3 reads TGCGCCAGCAGCCAGACGACAGGGCCTGAAGCTTTCTTT.